Following are 14 T cell receptor beta chains from one sample sequenced in a study of blood T cell repertoires in COVID-19. Method: immunoSEQ multiplex PCR; TCRdb's copy keeps in-frame clones and lacks some. The profile shows fewer than 50,000 clones, 80% of them singletons. Input material: peripheral blood. The receptor set was obtained from a man aged 65 to 79 with acute or convalescent COVID-19.

This clone was detected ten times or more. V gene TRBV5-1 combines with J gene TRBJ1-1; D may be TRBD1 (6 bases). The CDR3 has 14 residues. From germline, CDR1 is SGHRS and CDR2 YFSETQ. V lost 4 bases and J 0 bases, leaving 10 bases between the germline ends. The CDR3 spells CASSRTELNTEAFF. Written as DNA, the CDR3 is TGCGCCAGCAGCCGGACAGAGCTGAACACTGAAGCTTTCTTT.

The chain uses TRBV6-6 and TRBJ1-3; D is undetermined. The V and J ends lost 1 base and 0 bases respectively, with 7 bases between them. The CDR3 is made up of 15 amino acids. Germline values: CDR1 MNHNY, CDR2 SVGAGI (reference sequence). The CDR3 sequence: CASSYFSSSGNTIYF. The CDR3, as DNA: TGTGCCAGCAGTTACTTTTCCAGCTCTGGAAACACCATATATTTT.

The chain combines TRBV18 with TRBJ2-7, with D tentatively TRBD2 (5 bases). This CDR3 region has 14 residues. Germline V gene lookup returns CDR1 KGHSH and CDR2 LQKENI. The V gene lost 0 bases and the J gene lost 2 bases, with 8 bases spanning the gap. CDR3 nucleotide sequence: TGTGCCAGCTCACCACCGAGGGTACCCTACGAGCAGTACTTC. Protein sequence: CASSPPRVPYEQYF.

This clone occurred a few times. The chain combines TRBV5-4 with TRBJ1-2, with D perhaps matching TRBD1 (6 bases). The CDR3 covers 15 residues. Trimming stripped 6 bases from V and 3 bases from J, with 18 bases between. Germline V gives CDR1 SGHNT, CDR2 YYREEE (reference sequence). The CDR3 nucleotides are TGTGCCAGCAACATACAGGGAAGACGGGACTATGGCTACACCTTC. Protein product: CASNIQGRRDYGYTF.

There are a few counts of this clone. V and J are TRBV5-4 and TRBJ2-7; 12 positions match TRBD2. The CDR3 is made up of 15 amino acids. In germline, CDR1 is SGHNT, CDR2 YYREEE (reference sequence). The V gene end was trimmed by 2 bases and the J gene end by 3 bases; junction bases not matched to a gene: 3. The CDR3 coding sequence is TGTGCCAGCAGCTTAAAACTAGCGGGGGGCTACGAGCAGTACTTC. Amino acid sequence: CASSLKLAGGYEQYF.

The rearrangement uses TRBV2 and TRBJ1-6, with D perhaps TRBD1 (6 bases). The CDR3 spans 15 residues. CDR1 is SNHLY, CDR2 FYNNEI, per germline. The V gene lost 6 bases and the J gene lost 6 bases, with 15 bases spanning the gap. CDR3 protein: CASRTGRTTNSPLHF. DNA of the CDR3: TGTGCCAGCAGAACAGGGCGCACCACTAATTCACCCCTCCACTTT. The variable domain in full, with the rest retrieved from reference TRBV2 and TRBJ1-6, is EPEVTQTPSHQVTQMGQEVILRCVPISNHLYFYWYRQILGQKVEFLVSFYNNEISEKSEIFDDQFSVERPDGSNFTLKIRSTKLEDSAMYFCASRTGRTTNSPLHFGNGTRLTVT.

The chain uses TRBV6-5 and TRBJ1-6; the D is unclear. The V end lost 8 bases, the J end lost 5 bases, and 13 bases lay between the germline ends. The length of the CDR3 is 14 residues. Germline V gives CDR1 MNHEY, CDR2 SVGAGI. The CDR3 spells CASSRRQDNSPLHF. In nucleotides, the CDR3 is TGTGCCAGCTCACGAAGGCAGGATAATTCACCCCTCCACTTT.

The rearrangement joins TRBV6-2 or TRBV6-3 to TRBJ1-1; 8 bases match TRBD1. The CDR3 has 15 amino acids. V trimming: 2 bases; J trimming: 6 bases; junction bases outside the gene matches: 8. From germline, CDR1 is MNHEY and CDR2 SVGEGT. DNA for the CDR3: TGTGCCAGCAGTTACCCTGGACAGGGTTCGGCTGAAGCTTTCTTT. Amino acid sequence: CASSYPGQGSAEAFF.

The rearrangement uses TRBV19 and TRBJ1-5; D is unclear. V dropped 5 bases and J dropped 9 bases, with 11 bases sitting between them. CDR1 is LNHDA, CDR2 SQIVND, per germline (reference sequence). The CDR3 is made up of 12 amino acids. For the CDR3, the DNA is TGTGCCAGTAGTTCTGTGCCCGGGCCCCAGCATTTT. Its protein is CASSSVPGPQHF.

The chain recombines TRBV6-5 with TRBJ1-2; D gene uncertain. The V and J ends lost 4 bases and 4 bases respectively, with 10 bases between them. Germline V gene sequence: CDR1 MNHEY, CDR2 SVGAGI. CDR3 length: 13 amino acids. In nucleotides, the CDR3 is TGTGCCAGCAGTTCCTCCAAATTCTATGGCTACACCTTC. Its protein product is CASSSSKFYGYTF.

This clone was counted once. The genes are TRBV10-3 and TRBJ1-1; unclear D gene. CDR1 is ENHRY and CDR2 is SYGVKD in the germline V gene. The CDR3 runs to 11 residues. Trimming shortened V by 8 bases and J by 8 bases, and 12 bases separated the two germline ends. The CDR3 region has the DNA TGTGCCATCGGGAGACCTGGGGAAGCTTTCTTT. As protein: CAIGRPGEAFF.

The rearrangement uses TRBV11-2 and TRBJ1-2, with TRBD1 matching over 11 bases. The length of the CDR3 is 14 residues. After removal of 5 bases from V and 6 bases from J, the junction contained 5 bases not matched to a gene. The V gene's germline CDR1 is SGHAT and CDR2 FQNNGV. This CDR3 reads CASSVSGQGDGYTF. The CDR3 DNA sequence: TGTGCCAGCAGCGTATCGGGACAGGGGGATGGCTACACCTTC.

The CDR3 DNA follows: TGTGCCAGCAGTCTGCAGGGGATCCACACTGAAGCTTTCTTT. Translation: CASSLQGIHTEAFF. The V gene is TRBV2, the J gene TRBJ1-1; D might be TRBD1 (6 bases). V was pared by 5 bases and J by 3 bases, with 13 bases between. Per germline, CDR1 SNHLY and CDR2 FYNNEI. The CDR3 contains 14 residues.

CDR3: CASSPGGSGDQETQYF. As DNA, the CDR3 is TGTGCCAGCAGCCCTGGCGGTAGCGGGGACCAAGAGACCCAGTACTTC. V usage is TRBV4-2 and J usage is TRBJ2-5; 8 bases agree with TRBD2. The CDR3 covers 16 residues. V gave up 4 bases and J gave up 0 bases; unmatched junction bases: 7. Per germline, CDR1 LGHNA and CDR2 YNFKEQ.